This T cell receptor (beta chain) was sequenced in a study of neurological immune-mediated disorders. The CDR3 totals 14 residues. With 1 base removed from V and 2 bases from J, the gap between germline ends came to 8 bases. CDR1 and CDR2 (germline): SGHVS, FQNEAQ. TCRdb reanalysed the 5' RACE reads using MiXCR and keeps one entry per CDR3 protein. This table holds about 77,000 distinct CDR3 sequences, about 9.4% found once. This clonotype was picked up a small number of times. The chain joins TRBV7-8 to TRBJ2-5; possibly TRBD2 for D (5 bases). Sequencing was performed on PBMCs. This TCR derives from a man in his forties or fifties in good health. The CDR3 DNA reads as TGTGCCAGCAGCTTAGGGACTGTGCAAGAGACCCAGTACTTC. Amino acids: CASSLGTVQETQYF.